This is a list of T cell receptor beta chains from one sample in a study of early T cells in non-severe SARS-CoV-2 infection. TCRdb recomputed calls from the 5' RACE reads with MiXCR, one row per CDR3 protein. The sample has tens of thousands of distinct CDR3 sequences; roughly 7% are singletons. The sample taken for sequencing was whole blood. Source of these receptors: an adult who was a healthcare worker with PCR-confirmed SARS-CoV-2 infection or an uninfected control (not recorded which). Both conserved end residues are part of each CDR3. The order of the fields is clone size, J gene, V gene, D gene, CDR3 DNA, CDR3 protein. D genes are given only for firm matches. The size entry is marked missing in some rows and otherwise reads once, few, many or a size class.

>-|TRBJ1-4|TRBV5-1|-
TGCGCCAGCATGAAAGGCAGGAATGAAAAACTGTTTTTT
CASMKGRNEKLFF
>-|TRBJ2-1|TRBV24-1|-
TGTGCCACCAGTGATTCCGGGACACCCCTTTACAATGAGCAGTTCTTC
CATSDSGTPLYNEQFF
>-|TRBJ1-2|TRBV5-4|-
TGTGCCAGCAGCCCCAACGGGGAAGGCTACACCTTC
CASSPNGEGYTF
>many|TRBJ2-7|TRBV10-3|-
TGTGCCATCAGTGTCACCGGCCAGGGATCCTACGAGCAGTACTTC
CAISVTGQGSYEQYF
>many|TRBJ2-1|TRBV28|TRBD1
TGTGCCAGCAGCCTCCCGGGACAGAGTTACAATGAGCAGTTCTTC
CASSLPGQSYNEQFF
>-|TRBJ2-5|TRBV28|TRBD2
TGTGCCAGCAGTTTACTAACGGGGGGGCTGGAGACCCAGTACTTC
CASSLLTGGLETQYF
>few|TRBJ1-1|TRBV6-4|-
TGTGCCAGCCGTGCCGCAGGGTCCAGCACTGAAGCTTTCTTT
CASRAAGSSTEAFF
>-|TRBJ2-5|TRBV24-1|-
TGTACCACCAGTGAAACGGGGTTAGAGACCCAGTACTTC
CTTSETGLETQYF
>few|TRBJ1-4|TRBV15|-
TGTGCCACCAGCATGGGGTATAGGGAGGAATTTAATGAAAAACTGTTTTTT
CATSMGYREEFNEKLFF
>many|TRBJ1-1|TRBV20-1|-
TGCAGTAAAGGTCAGGGGAACACTGAAGCTTTCTTT
CSKGQGNTEAFF
>few|TRBJ1-1|TRBV5-1|-
TGCGCCAGCAGCTTGAGAGGGACCCCGAACACTGAAGCTTTCTTT
CASSLRGTPNTEAFF
>-|TRBJ2-7|TRBV28|-
TGTGCCAGCAGCCGGGGAGCGGTTCAAACCTACGAGCAGTACTTC
CASSRGAVQTYEQYF
>few|TRBJ2-5|TRBV4-2|-
TGTGCCAGCAGCCAAGAACAATTACAAGAGACCCAGTACTTC
CASSQEQLQETQYF
>few|TRBJ2-4|TRBV12-3/TRBV12-4|-
TGTGCCAGCAGTTCCGGGGGCACAGGGAAAAACATTCAGTACTTC
CASSSGGTGKNIQYF
>-|TRBJ2-5|TRBV11-2|-
TGTGCCAGCAGCGCATCAGGGGAGACCCAGTACTTC
CASSASGETQYF
>few|TRBJ2-7|TRBV18|-
TGTGCCAGCTCATCCCCCCTCTCTGGGGCCTACGAGCAGTACTTC
CASSSPLSGAYEQYF
>few|TRBJ2-4|TRBV12-3/TRBV12-4|-
TGTGCCAGCAGTTTCATGTTAGGTAGTGGGGCTCACATTCAGTACTTC
CASSFMLGSGAHIQYF
>few|TRBJ2-1|TRBV27|-
TGTGCCAGCAGTTCTACTCCGGGACTCCTTTCCTACAATGAGCAGTTCTTC
CASSSTPGLLSYNEQFF
>many|TRBJ2-6|TRBV6-2/TRBV6-3|-
TGTGCCAGCAGCGGACAGTCCGGGTTACTTCGTAACATCCTATTTGGGGCCAACGTCCTGACTTTC
CASSGQSGLLRNILFGANVLTF
>-|TRBJ1-2|TRBV28|-
TGTGCCAGCAGTCTCACCGACAAGTCCTATGGCTACACCTTC
CASSLTDKSYGYTF
>few|TRBJ2-6|TRBV20-1|-
TGCAGTGCTAGAGATCGGCGGGCGTTCCGCAGCTCTGGGGCCAACGTCCTGACTTTC
CSARDRRAFRSSGANVLTF
>-|TRBJ2-3|TRBV4-3|-
TGCGCCAGCAGCCATCCCGGGCCAACCCAGCCGCAGTATTTT
CASSHPGPTQPQYF
>many|TRBJ2-2|TRBV7-8|-
TGTGCCAGCAGTAGGGGCAGGGGAGCGACCGGGGAGCTGTTTTTT
CASSRGRGATGELFF
>-|TRBJ2-6|TRBV2|-
TGTGCCTTGGAGGGGAGCTCTGGGGCCAACGTCCTGACTTTC
CALEGSSGANVLTF
>-|TRBJ1-4|TRBV20-1|TRBD1
TGCAGACAGGGGCCCGATAATGAAAAACTGTTTTTT
CRQGPDNEKLFF
>few|TRBJ2-1|TRBV6-5|TRBD2
TGTGCCAGCAGTTACTCTAGCGGGGGTTTGTATGAGCAGTTCTTC
CASSYSSGGLYEQFF
>many|TRBJ2-7|TRBV5-6|-
TGTGCCAGCAGCTTTTTCCCGGACAACACCTACGAGCAGTACTTC
CASSFFPDNTYEQYF
>-|TRBJ1-6|TRBV25-1|-
TGTGCCAGCAGTGACCGGGACTATAATTCACCCCTCCACTTT
CASSDRDYNSPLHF
>-|TRBJ2-5|TRBV12-3/TRBV12-4|-
TGTGCCAGCAGCTTGACGTTGGGGGTAGAGACCCAGTACTTC
CASSLTLGVETQYF
>few|TRBJ1-2|TRBV2|TRBD1
TGTGCCAGCCGGACAGGGGCCCTGGAGTTCGTCCTTAAAAACTATGGCTACACCTTC
CASRTGALEFVLKNYGYTF
>-|TRBJ1-3|TRBV2|-
TGTGCCAGCAGGGCCGGGACCGGGGTCGGCACCATATATTTT
CASRAGTGVGTIYF
>many|TRBJ2-2|TRBV20-1|-
TGCAGTGCTAGTTCCAGCAAGAACACCGGGGAGCTGTTTTTT
CSASSSKNTGELFF
>-|TRBJ2-4|TRBV14|TRBD1
TGTGCCAGCAGCCCGTCCGGGGCAGGAGGACAGGGGCGAAACATTCAGTACTTC
CASSPSGAGGQGRNIQYF
>few|TRBJ2-3|TRBV6-2/TRBV6-3|TRBD2
TGTGCCAGCAGTTCCTATTTAGCGGGAGACACAGATACGCAGTATTTT
CASSSYLAGDTDTQYF
>many|TRBJ1-1|TRBV28|-
TGTGCCAGCAGTACCTTGGAGGTCCACGAGGGCACTGAAGCTTTCTTT
CASSTLEVHEGTEAFF
>many|TRBJ1-5|TRBV4-2|-
TGTGCCAGCAGCCCTACAACTGGTAGCAATCAGCCCCAGCATTTT
CASSPTTGSNQPQHF
>many|TRBJ2-4|TRBV11-2|-
TGTGCCAGCAGCTCCTTACTAGCCAAAAACATTCAGTACTTC
CASSSLLAKNIQYF
>-|TRBJ1-1|TRBV20-1|-
TGCAGTGCCCACCTCCGGCGGGACGGTGAAGCTTTCTTT
CSAHLRRDGEAFF
>many|TRBJ2-1|TRBV6-5|TRBD1
TGTGCCAGCAGTAACCCGGGACAGGGGCAGCCGTATGAGCAGTTCTTC
CASSNPGQGQPYEQFF
>-|TRBJ2-7|TRBV4-1|-
TGCGCCAGCAGCCTTTCCTCCTCCGTCTACGAGCAGTACTTC
CASSLSSSVYEQYF
>many|TRBJ1-1|TRBV10-3|TRBD1
TGTGCCATCAGTGAACCGACAGGGCTGAACACTGAAGCTTTCTTT
CAISEPTGLNTEAFF
>many|TRBJ1-2|TRBV15|-
TGTGCCACCAGCAGAGATGAGGAGGGGTATGGCTACACCTTC
CATSRDEEGYGYTF
>many|TRBJ2-7|TRBV7-9|-
TGTGCCAGCAGCTTTCAGTCAGGGTCTCTCTCCTACGAGCAGTACTTC
CASSFQSGSLSYEQYF
>many|TRBJ2-7|TRBV27|TRBD2
TGTGCCAGCAGTTTATACCCGTCGGGGACTAGCGGAAGCTCCTACGAGCAGTACTTC
CASSLYPSGTSGSSYEQYF
>many|TRBJ2-7|TRBV18|-
TGTGCCAGCTCACCCCAGATCGGGACGGAGGCCTACGAGCAGTACTTC
CASSPQIGTEAYEQYF
>-|TRBJ2-1|TRBV29-1|-
TGCAGCGTTGCTCCGGGACTTTACTACAATGAGCAGTTCTTC
CSVAPGLYYNEQFF
>many|TRBJ2-5|TRBV6-6|TRBD2
TGTGCCAGCAGCGGGACTATCCCTATCGAAACTGGGACCCAGTACTTC
CASSGTIPIETGTQYF